These 26 T cell receptor beta chains share one sample of origin, sequenced in a study of blood T cell repertoires in COVID-19. Profiled with immunoSEQ multiplex PCR; TCRdb holds only in-frame clones, not every one. The sample carries 180,000 or so clones, roughly 86% recorded once. Source material: peripheral blood. Receptor source: a man aged 18-30 years with acute or convalescent COVID-19.

This chain links TRBV5-8 with TRBJ1-4, with a weak D call TRBD1 (6 bases). This CDR3 region has 13 residues. Germline loops: CDR1 SGHTS, CDR2 YDEGEE. Trimming took off 0 bases at V and 7 bases at J, with 7 bases between the two ends. CDR3 protein: CASSLDRVEKLFF. CDR3 coding DNA: TGTGCCAGCAGCTTGGACAGGGTTGAAAAACTGTTTTTT.

The rearrangement links TRBV28 to TRBJ2-1; 8 bases fit TRBD2. CDR1 and CDR2 from the germline V gene are MDHEN and SYDVKM. V trimming: 5 bases; J trimming: 7 bases; junction bases outside the gene matches: 10. The CDR3 extends over 15 amino acids. The DNA of the CDR3 is TGTGCCAGCAGTCCCCTACAGCGGGGGTGGAATGAGCAGTTCTTC. This codes for CASSPLQRGWNEQFF.

This clone was detected only once. The chain links TRBV5-1 to TRBJ2-7; TRBD2 is a possible D gene (7 bases). Deletions cut 4 bases from V and 3 bases from J, with 14 bases between. The germline V gene has CDR1 SGHRS and CDR2 YFSETQ. The CDR3 length is 14 residues. The CDR3 DNA sequence: TGCGCCAGCAGCCCTAGCGGAGGGGGCTACGAGCAGTACGTC. Translating it yields CASSPSGGGYEQYV.

The genes are TRBV19 and TRBJ1-5; 7 bases agree with TRBD1. Germline V gene sequence: CDR1 LNHDA, CDR2 SQIVND (reference sequence). The CDR3 has 17 residues. Trimming removed 4 bases from V and 7 bases from J; junction bases left unmatched: 16. The CDR3 coding sequence is TGTGCCAGTAGTACGCATACTACCACAGGGGCACGCCAGCCCCAGCATTTT. Translating gives CASSTHTTTGARQPQHF.

The CDR3 region is CASSTEGNTIYF. The CDR3 nucleotides read TGTGCCAGCAGTACAGAAGGAAACACCATATATTTT. The chain carries TRBV2 and TRBJ1-3; unclear D gene. Trimming stripped 5 bases from V and 4 bases from J, with 6 bases between. Germline CDR1 reads SNHLY; CDR2 reads FYNNEI. This CDR3 comprises 12 residues.

The chain uses TRBV6-5 and TRBJ1-2; 8 bases align to TRBD1. The CDR3 spans 15 residues. J gave up 8 bases and V 10 bases, and 18 bases lay outside the gene matches. Per germline, CDR1 MNHEY and CDR2 SVGAGI. The CDR3 loop is CAISGTGGSFGGYTF. In nucleotides, the CDR3 is TGTGCCATCTCCGGGACAGGCGGATCTTTCGGAGGCTACACCTTC.

The chain combines TRBV6-6 with TRBJ2-7, with 9 positions matching TRBD1. V lost 8 bases and J lost 5; bases outside the gene matches: 7. The germline CDR1 and CDR2 sequences are MNHNY and SVGAGI (reference sequence). This CDR3 contains 13 residues. The CDR3 DNA reads TGTGCCAGCCGGGACAGGGTTGCCCACGAGCAGTACGTC. Encoded protein: CASRDRVAHEQYV.

J is TRBJ2-7 and V is TRBV5-8, with 7 nucleotides matching TRBD2. The ends lost 0 bases at V and 0 bases at J; junction bases unmatched: 9. The CDR3 is 17 amino acids. Per the germline V gene, CDR1 is SGHTS and CDR2 is YDEGEE. This CDR3 reads CASSLGRGAGSSYEQYF. The CDR3 DNA reads as TGTGCCAGCAGCTTGGGCCGGGGAGCGGGGAGCTCCTACGAGCAGTACTTC.

The V call is TRBV28, the J call TRBJ2-5; tentatively, D is TRBD1 (5 bases). V was pared by 2 bases and J by 3 bases, with 7 bases between. The CDR3 has 13 residues. CDR1 MDHEN and CDR2 SYDVKM come from the germline V gene. CDR3 DNA: TGTGCCAGCAGTTTACCCAGGGAAGAGACCCAGTACTTC. It encodes CASSLPREETQYF.

The rearrangement links TRBV28 to TRBJ1-6; D possibly corresponds to TRBD1 (6 bases). Germline V gene data show CDR1 as MDHEN and CDR2 as SYDVKM. The CDR3 consists of 14 residues. V lost 5 bases and J lost 9, with 14 bases in between. The CDR3 reads CASSINRESSPLHF. DNA for the CDR3: TGTGCCAGCAGTATAAACAGGGAGAGTTCACCCCTCCACTTT.

This clone was counted once. V gene TRBV29-1 combines with J gene TRBJ2-1; the D is unclear. CDR3 length: 14 amino acids. V shed 6 bases and J shed 0 bases, with 12 bases lying between them. Germline V lookup: CDR1 SQVTM, CDR2 ANQGSEA. The CDR3, as DNA: TGCAGCGTGGAGAGAAGGAGCTCCTACAATGAGCAGTTCTTC. Translating gives CSVERRSSYNEQFF.

The J gene is TRBJ2-5, the V gene TRBV2, with D unclear. CDR3 length: 16 amino acids. Germline CDR1 is SNHLY and CDR2 is FYNNEI. Trimming removed 6 bases at V and 3 bases at J, with 20 bases between. CDR3 loop: CASSHNWPSSEETQYF. CDR3 nucleotides: TGTGCCAGCAGCCACAATTGGCCTTCCTCTGAAGAGACCCAGTACTTC. The variable domain in full, completed from reference TRBV2 and TRBJ2-5, reads EPEVTQTPSHQVTQMGQEVILRCVPISNHLYFYWYRQILGQKVEFLVSFYNNEISEKSEIFDDQFSVERPDGSNFTLKIRSTKLEDSAMYFCASSHNWPSSEETQYFGPGTRLLVL.

The CDR3 region has the DNA TGTGCCTTATCGGGGGGGGCTAACTATGGCTACACCTTC. It translates to CALSGGANYGYTF. V and J are TRBV5-4 and TRBJ1-2; tentative D call: TRBD1 (5 bases). This CDR3 has 13 residues. Looked up from germline, CDR1 is SGHNT and CDR2 is YYREEE (reference sequence). The V end was cut by 10 bases, the J end by 0 bases, with 13 bases between.

Only a few counts were recorded for this clone. V and J are TRBV6-5 and TRBJ1-1; possibly TRBD1 for D (5 bases). Trimming took 6 bases from V and 1 from J, leaving 9 bases between them. Germline V gene data show CDR1 as MNHEY and CDR2 as SVGAGI. The CDR3 has 13 residues. The CDR3 loop reads CASRRQTNTEAFF. CDR3 bases: TGTGCCAGCAGACGACAGACGAACACTGAAGCTTTCTTT.

This rearrangement joins TRBV6-6 to TRBJ2-7; a possible D gene is TRBD1 (6 bases). The germline CDR1 and CDR2 sequences are MNHNY and SVGAGI (reference sequence). The CDR3 has 11 amino acids. Trimming took off 6 bases at V and 12 bases at J, with 15 bases between the two ends. The CDR3 nucleotides are TGTGCCAGCAGGATACAGGGTTGGCGGTACGTC. Its translation is CASRIQGWRYV.

This chain links TRBV5-1 with TRBJ1-2; 7 positions agree with TRBD1. Losses at the gene ends were 3 bases for V and 4 bases for J; bases not matched to a gene: 6. The length of the CDR3 is 14 residues. The germline gives CDR1 SGHRS, CDR2 YFSETQ. CDR3 loop: CASSSDRLGYGYTF. The CDR3 DNA reads as TGCGCCAGCAGCTCGGACAGGCTCGGCTATGGCTACACCTTC. Using reference TRBV5-1 and TRBJ1-2 for the parts outside the CDR3, the full variable domain is KAGVTQTPRYLIKTRGQQVTLSCSPISGHRSVSWYQQTPGQGLQFLFEYFSETQRNKGNFPGRFSGRQFSNSRSEMNVSTLELGDSALYLCASSSDRLGYGYTFGSGTRLTVV.

The rearrangement joins TRBV6-5 to TRBJ1-1; unclear D gene. The CDR3 extends over 14 amino acids. V gave up 5 bases and J gave up 3 bases, with 13 bases separating them. Germline V CDR1 and CDR2: MNHEY, SVGAGI. The CDR3 loop is CASSPWRSDTEAFF. CDR3 sequence (DNA): TGTGCCAGCAGTCCCTGGCGGTCGGACACTGAAGCTTTCTTT.

This rearrangement joins TRBV3-1 (or the pseudogene TRBV3-2) to TRBJ2-5, with D unresolved. The CDR3 is 14 amino acids. Germline lookup yields CDR1 LGHDT and CDR2 YNNKEL (reference sequence). Deletions cut 1 base from V and 5 bases from J, with 11 bases between. The CDR3 DNA sequence: TGTGCCAGCAGCCAAGGCGCCGCACGGGAGACCCAGTACTTC. Translated: CASSQGAARETQYF.

This chain uses TRBV6-4 with TRBJ1-4; TRBD1 is a possible D gene (6 bases). The germline V and J ends were trimmed by 7 bases and 4 bases, with 13 bases remaining between them. Germline V gives CDR1 MRHNA, CDR2 SNTAGT. This CDR3 is 14 amino acids long. In nucleotides, the CDR3 is TGTGCCAGCACCTTGACAGGTCTTAATGAAAAACTGTTTTTT. It yields the protein CASTLTGLNEKLFF.

This clone has a single count. This chain links TRBV19 with TRBJ2-7, with 8 bases aligning to TRBD1. V lost 5 bases, J lost 6 bases, and 15 bases stayed unmatched. The CDR3 is 16 amino acids. The germline CDR1 and CDR2 sequences are LNHDA and SQIVND (reference sequence). The CDR3 loop reads CASSHSSDRGVSEQYF. The CDR3 DNA reads TGTGCCAGTAGTCACTCCTCCGACAGGGGTGTAAGCGAGCAGTACTTC.

V usage is TRBV7-7 and J usage is TRBJ2-5, with a possible D match to TRBD2 (5 bases). Germline values: CDR1 SSHAT, CDR2 FNYEAQ (reference sequence). V gave up 1 base and J gave up 2 bases, with 14 bases separating them. This CDR3 has 16 amino acids. CDR3 DNA sequence: TGTGCCAGCAGCTTAGTCTGGGCCCGAGGGCAAGAGACCCAGTACTTC. Its translation is CASSLVWARGQETQYF.

This chain connects TRBV19 to TRBJ1-2; D ambiguous. The CDR3 is 13 residues long. Germline values: CDR1 LNHDA, CDR2 SQIVND (reference sequence). V gave up 2 bases and J gave up 4 bases, with 8 bases separating them. CDR3 nucleotide sequence: TGTGCCAGTAGTATATCAGGATTCTATGGCTACACCTTC. It specifies CASSISGFYGYTF.

This chain uses TRBV5-1 with TRBJ2-7; possibly TRBD2 for D (5 bases). This CDR3 is 15 amino acids long. V was trimmed by 3 bases and J by 0 bases, leaving 13 bases between them. Germline CDR1 SGHRS, CDR2 YFSETQ. The CDR3 sequence: CASSSSGSSSYEQYF. The CDR3, as DNA: TGCGCCAGCAGCTCCTCGGGGAGCAGCTCCTACGAGCAGTACTTC.

The rearrangement uses TRBV29-1 and TRBJ2-5, with no clear D. Germline V gene sequence: CDR1 SQVTM, CDR2 ANQGSEA. The CDR3 spans 12 residues. V lost 4 bases and J 5 bases, leaving 11 bases between the germline ends. CDR3 DNA sequence: TGCAGCGTTGGTAGCAAGGCGGAGACCCAGTACTTC. It yields the protein CSVGSKAETQYF.

The chain carries TRBV19 and TRBJ1-2, with D unclear. Deletions cut 5 bases from V and 8 bases from J, with 18 bases between. CDR1 and CDR2 from the germline V gene are LNHDA and SQIVND (reference sequence). CDR3 length: 14 amino acids. The CDR3 protein is CASSVETESSGYTF. The CDR3 DNA reads as TGTGCCAGTAGTGTGGAGACCGAGTCTAGCGGCTACACCTTC.

This clone was found a few times. This chain links TRBV7-2 with TRBJ2-5; the match to TRBD1 covers 7 bases. The CDR3 contains 14 residues. Germline V gene data show CDR1 as SGHTA and CDR2 as FQGNSA. J lost 2 bases, V lost 4 bases, and 4 bases had no gene match. The CDR3, as DNA: TGTGCCAGCAGCTCCCGGACAGGACAAGAGACCCAGTACTTC. Its protein product is CASSSRTGQETQYF.